What follows are 24 T cell receptor beta chains derived from one specimen sequenced in a study of T cells after yellow fever vaccination. TCRdb redid the calling of the 5' RACE reads with MiXCR, one entry per CDR3 protein. This table holds over 200,000 distinct CDR3 sequences, approximately 6.7% found once. The sequences come from CD4+ T cells sorted from PBMCs, collected on the day of the yellow fever booster vaccination. The receptors come from a man aged 25 to 40 who received the YFV17D yellow fever vaccine.

A few counts support this clonotype. The chain carries TRBV21-1 and TRBJ2-5; the table's D call, TRBD1, has no DNA check behind it. TRBV21-1 is reported as a pseudogene. This CDR3 has 15 amino acids. In nucleotides, the CDR3 is TGTGCCAGCAGCACGAGTGGGGGAGTCGAAGAGACCCAGTACTTC. Its translation: CASSTSGGVEETQYF.

The CDR3, as DNA: TGCGCCAGCAGCCGTGACACTATTGGCACAGATACGCAGTATTTT. This translates into CASSRDTIGTDTQYF. This chain uses TRBV5-1 with TRBJ2-3, with unresolved D. With 4 bases removed from V and 1 base from J, the gap between germline ends came to 13 bases. Germline V CDR1 and CDR2: SGHRS, YFSETQ. The CDR3 is made up of 15 amino acids.

This clonotype was observed many times. The V and J genes are TRBV5-1 and TRBJ2-7; D possibly corresponds to TRBD1 (6 bases). From germline, CDR1 is SGHRS and CDR2 YFSETQ. The CDR3 spans 14 residues. V was trimmed by 3 bases and J by 7 bases, leaving 17 bases between them. The DNA for the CDR3 is TGCGCCAGCAGCTCGACCGGGACATTGGAGGAGCAGTACTTC. This translates into CASSSTGTLEEQYF.

At least ten counts were recorded for this clonotype. The V gene is TRBV9, the J gene TRBJ2-2; 9 positions match TRBD2. The V gene's germline CDR1 is SGDLS and CDR2 YYNGEE. The J segment lost 1 base and the V segment lost 7 bases, leaving 8 bases of the junction unmatched. The CDR3 has 16 residues. CDR3 region: CASSRQAGGNTGELFF. CDR3 sequence (DNA): TGTGCCAGCTCCAGACAAGCGGGAGGGAACACCGGGGAGCTGTTTTTT.

In its sample, this clonotype was seen many times. The rearrangement uses TRBV5-5 and TRBJ1-4, with D perhaps TRBD1 (5 bases). V lost 7 bases and J lost 4, with 11 bases in between. The CDR3 is 13 residues long. CDR1 is SGHKS, CDR2 YYEKEE, per germline (reference sequence). The CDR3 here is CASSGGLNEKLFF. CDR3 bases: TGTGCCAGCTCCGGGGGACTTAATGAAAAACTGTTTTTT.

This clonotype was seen many times. V usage is TRBV12-3 or TRBV12-4 and J usage is TRBJ2-5; 11 positions match TRBD1. This CDR3 comprises 13 residues. J lost 5 bases, V lost 5 bases, and 1 base had no gene match. As DNA, the CDR3 is TGTGCCAGCAGTCGGGACAGGGGGGAGACCCAGTACTTC. This sequence encodes CASSRDRGETQYF.

The chain employs TRBV10-3 and TRBJ2-7, with 14 bases lining up with TRBD2. With V trimmed by 1 base and J by 3 bases, 2 bases remained unmatched. This CDR3 comprises 16 residues. Germline V gives CDR1 ENHRY, CDR2 SYGVKD. The DNA for the CDR3 is TGTGCCATCAGTGAGTACGGGACTAGCGGGAGCTACGAGCAGTACTTC. It encodes CAISEYGTSGSYEQYF.

This clonotype was detected a few times. This chain uses TRBV7-2 with TRBJ2-5; unclear D gene. CDR1 SGHTA and CDR2 FQGNSA come from the germline V gene. The CDR3 has 13 residues. The V gene lost 5 bases and the J gene lost 2 bases, with 9 bases spanning the gap. CDR3 region: CASSRAVQETQYF. The CDR3 nucleotides read TGTGCCAGCAGCCGGGCAGTTCAAGAGACCCAGTACTTC.

This clonotype turned up a few times. CDR3 bases: TGCGCCAGCAGCCATCACCAAAGCGGCTACGAGCAGTACTTC. The encoded protein is CASSHHQSGYEQYF. The rearrangement uses TRBV4-3 and TRBJ2-7; weak D call: TRBD2 (5 bases). V lost 3 bases to trimming and J lost 3 bases, with 12 bases between them. Germline V CDR1 and CDR2: LGHNA, YSLEER. The CDR3 is made up of 14 amino acids.

This clonotype was counted ten times or more. This rearrangement joins TRBV30 to TRBJ2-7, with D tentatively TRBD1 (7 bases). Trimming removed 4 bases from V and 0 bases from J, with 13 bases in between. The germline gives CDR1 GTSNPN, CDR2 SVGIG (reference sequence). The length of the CDR3 is 14 residues. This CDR3 is CAWKRAGGSYEQYF. CDR3 in DNA: TGTGCCTGGAAGCGGGCAGGGGGCTCCTACGAGCAGTACTTC.

This clonotype turned up a few times. The genes are TRBV20-1 and TRBJ2-5; D gene ambiguous. V lost 6 bases and J 5 bases, leaving 10 bases between the germline ends. Germline CDR1 is DFQATT and CDR2 is SNEGSKA (reference sequence). The CDR3 spans 11 residues. The CDR3 region has the DNA TGCAGTGCCCCCCACGGGGAGACCCAGTACTTC. Translation: CSAPHGETQYF.

This clonotype was seen at least ten times. This sequence joins TRBV29-1 and TRBJ2-3; 9 positions agree with TRBD2. CDR3 size: 16 residues. Germline V lookup: CDR1 SQVTM, CDR2 ANQGSEA. V lost 1 base to trimming and J lost 5 bases; unmatched junction nucleotides: 10. The DNA of the CDR3 is TGCAGCGTTGAAGTTAGGCGGGAGGGCCAACTAGATACGCAGTATTTT. Translated: CSVEVRREGQLDTQYF.

There are many counts of this clonotype. Here the CDR3 DNA reads TGCAGCGTTGAAGATCCCAGGGACAGCACAGATACGCAGTATTTT. Amino acids: CSVEDPRDSTDTQYF. The rearrangement links TRBV29-1 to TRBJ2-3; tentatively, D is TRBD1 or TRBD2 (5 bases each). Trimming took off 0 bases at V and 0 bases at J, with 10 bases between the two ends. Germline CDR1 reads SQVTM; CDR2 reads ANQGSEA. The CDR3 is 15 residues long.

There are many counts of this clonotype. The gene calls are TRBV7-2 and TRBJ2-5, with 12 nucleotides matching TRBD2. CDR3 length: 16 residues. V was pared by 4 bases and J by 1 base, with 4 bases of the junction left unmatched. Germline CDR1 is SGHTA and CDR2 is FQGNSA. For the CDR3, the DNA is TGTGCCAGCAGCTCAGGACTAGCGGGGATCCAAGAGACCCAGTACTTC. Encoded protein: CASSSGLAGIQETQYF.

This clonotype was picked up a small number of times. This chain uses TRBV7-9 with TRBJ2-3, with unresolved D. With 6 bases removed from V and 6 bases from J, the gap between germline ends came to 22 bases. CDR3 size: 16 residues. Germline CDR1 reads SEHNR; CDR2 reads FQNEAQ (reference sequence). CDR3 coding DNA: TGTGCCAGCAGAAAGGCGTCGGGCGGAACGGTGGATACGCAGTATTTT. This translates into CASRKASGGTVDTQYF.

This clonotype showed up many times. The chain employs TRBV6-6 and TRBJ1-5; no clear D gene. With 6 bases removed from V and 6 bases from J, the gap between germline ends came to 6 bases. This CDR3 contains 11 residues. In germline, CDR1 is MNHNY, CDR2 SVGAGI (reference sequence). CDR3 DNA: TGTGCCAGCAGCTCGGGTCAGCCCCAGCATTTT. Amino acid sequence: CASSSGQPQHF.

This clonotype was seen repeatedly, ten times or more. The chain combines TRBV20-1 with TRBJ2-1; 14 bases map to TRBD2. The CDR3 has 16 amino acids. V trimming: 4 bases; J trimming: 6 bases; junction bases outside the gene matches: 8. CDR1 DFQATT and CDR2 SNEGSKA come from the germline V gene (reference sequence). The CDR3 nucleotides are TGCAGTGCTACTGGGACTAGCGGGAGTTGGAGCAATGAGCAGTTCTTC. Its protein product is CSATGTSGSWSNEQFF.

Ten or more counts support this clonotype. The chain uses TRBV7-6 and TRBJ2-5, with 8 bases identical to TRBD2. The trim removed 5 bases at V and 2 bases at J, leaving 10 bases unmatched. Germline V gene lookup returns CDR1 SGHVS and CDR2 FNYEAQ. The CDR3 spans 16 residues. CDR3 region: CASSPSSGPPQETQYF. DNA for the CDR3: TGTGCCAGCAGCCCATCTAGCGGGCCCCCGCAAGAGACCCAGTACTTC.

This clonotype showed up many times. This chain uses TRBV7-9 with TRBJ1-5; a possible D gene is TRBD1 (6 bases). The CDR3 runs to 14 residues. Trimming took 4 bases from V and 7 from J, leaving 14 bases between them. CDR1 SEHNR and CDR2 FQNEAQ come from the germline V gene (reference sequence). CDR3 in amino acids: CASSWGGAQQPQHF. CDR3 nucleotides: TGTGCCAGCAGCTGGGGGGGCGCGCAGCAGCCCCAGCATTTT.

For the CDR3, the DNA is TGTGCCAGCAGTTCCGGGACAGGGGATATGCGCTACACCTTC. Translation gives CASSSGTGDMRYTF. The chain couples TRBV27 to TRBJ1-2; TRBD1 matches 10 bases. Per the germline V gene, CDR1 is MNHEY and CDR2 is SMNVEV (reference sequence). The CDR3 is made up of 14 amino acids. The V and J ends lost 4 bases and 9 bases, in that order; junction bases with no gene match: 8.

The V call is TRBV4-3, the J call TRBJ2-6, with 10 bases identical to TRBD1. The germline V gene has CDR1 LGHNA and CDR2 YSLEER. With 0 bases clipped from V and 4 bases from J, the junction kept 6 bases outside the gene matches. The CDR3 contains 18 residues. The CDR3 DNA reads TGCGCCAGCAGCCAAGAAGGGACAGGGGCCCTCGGGGCCAACGTCCTGACTTTC. This sequence encodes CASSQEGTGALGANVLTF.

This clonotype has ten or more counts. The chain combines TRBV20-1 with TRBJ2-3; D unclear. Trimming took off 1 base at V and 0 bases at J, with 11 bases between the two ends. The CDR3 extends over 15 amino acids. From germline, CDR1 is DFQATT and CDR2 SNEGSKA (reference sequence). The CDR3 sequence: CSARVPPTSTDTQYF. The CDR3 DNA is TGCAGTGCTAGAGTGCCGCCAACTAGCACAGATACGCAGTATTTT.

In this sample, this clonotype turned up a few times. The chain has TRBV7-8 and TRBJ2-1; D might be TRBD2 (6 bases). In germline, CDR1 is SGHVS, CDR2 FQNEAQ. The CDR3 is made up of 17 amino acids. Trimming pared 7 bases from V and 0 bases from J, leaving 19 bases between. This CDR3 is CASIINPASDSYNEQFF. CDR3 coding DNA: TGTGCCAGCATAATAAATCCGGCTAGCGACTCCTACAATGAGCAGTTCTTC. Looking up the rest from reference TRBV7-8 and TRBJ2-1 gives the full variable domain: GAGVSQSPRYKVAKRGQDVALRCDPISGHVSLFWYQQALGQGPEFLTYFQNEAQLDKSGLPSDRFFAERPEGSVSTLKIQRTQQEDSAVYLCASIINPASDSYNEQFFGPGTRLTVL.

The rearrangement joins TRBV6-5 to TRBJ1-4; tentatively, D is TRBD1 (6 bases). This CDR3 contains 15 residues. V shed 2 bases and J shed 1 base, with 8 bases lying between them. The germline CDR1 and CDR2 sequences are MNHEY and SVGAGI. In DNA, the CDR3 is TGTGCCAGCAGTTACGGAGGGGGAACTAATGAAAAACTGTTTTTT. Encoded protein: CASSYGGGTNEKLFF.